The entry that follows covers one T cell receptor (beta chain) sequence. This entry comes from a study of T cell changes during pregnancy in multiple sclerosis. Assay used: immunoSEQ multiplex PCR; TCRdb lists only in-frame clones, some missing. This table holds roughly 30,000 clones, 89% found once. With 4 bases clipped from V and 10 bases from J, the junction kept 7 bases outside the gene matches. The CDR3 spans 13 residues. Germline V gene data show CDR1 as LGHNT and CDR2 as FRNRAP. The sequence was obtained from a female donor with multiple sclerosis, enrolled in a pregnancy study. Specimen: CD8+ T cells from peripheral blood mononuclear cells, collected in the second trimester of pregnancy. This sequence joins TRBV12-5 and TRBJ1-1; the match to TRBD1 covers 9 bases. The CDR3 region has the DNA TGTGCTAGTGGTTCCGGGACAGGGTCGGGAGCTTTCTTT. It is translated as CASGSGTGSGAFF.